The 10 T cell receptor beta chains below all came from one sample that was sequenced in a study of blood T cell repertoires in COVID-19. Sequencing used immunoSEQ multiplex PCR; TCRdb keeps in-frame clones, though not all of them. The sample has roughly 150,000 clones, about 85% seen once. Sequenced: peripheral blood. The receptors here all came from an older woman with acute or convalescent COVID-19.

V gene TRBV9 combines with J gene TRBJ2-2; maybe TRBD1 (6 bases). V lost 4 bases and J 0 bases, leaving 16 bases between the germline ends. Germline CDR1 is SGDLS and CDR2 is YYNGEE. This CDR3 has 17 residues. CDR3 DNA sequence: TGTGCCAGCAGCCCCGACAGGTTTTTCGCGAACACCGGGGAGCTGTTTTTT. Amino acids: CASSPDRFFANTGELFF.

The chain links TRBV30 to TRBJ1-2; D is uncertain. This CDR3 comprises 11 residues. Per germline, CDR1 GTSNPN and CDR2 SVGIG (reference sequence). The V end was cut by 2 bases, the J end by 8 bases, with 9 bases between. The CDR3 nucleotides read TGTGCCTGGAGTATTGGGAGGGGCTACACCTTC. It yields the protein CAWSIGRGYTF.

V usage is TRBV14 and J usage is TRBJ1-2; a weak D match, TRBD1 (6 bases). V lost 4 bases and J 4 bases, leaving 13 bases between the germline ends. Germline V CDR1 and CDR2: SGHDN, FVKESK. CDR3 length equals 14 residues. CDR3 region: CASSRGQGFYGYTF. The DNA for the CDR3 is TGTGCCAGCAGCCGAGGTCAGGGGTTCTATGGCTACACCTTC.

The V call is TRBV7-2, the J call TRBJ2-2; D unclear. The CDR3 extends over 15 amino acids. Germline CDR1 is SGHTA and CDR2 is FQGNSA. Trimming took 7 bases from V and 3 from J, leaving 15 bases between them. The CDR3 protein is CASKLQVVHTGELFF. The CDR3 DNA follows: TGTGCCAGCAAACTCCAGGTCGTGCACACCGGGGAGCTGTTTTTT.

To note about this clone: The sample carries other DNA sequences with the same CDR3. The CDR3 DNA follows: TGTGCCAGCAGTGAATCAGGGGACCATCAGCCCCAGCATTTT. Encoded protein: CASSESGDHQPQHF. This sequence joins TRBV6-1 and TRBJ1-5, with a possible D match to TRBD1 (6 bases). V lost 2 bases to trimming and J lost 5 bases, with 10 bases between them. Germline V gives CDR1 MNHNS, CDR2 SASEGT. This CDR3 is built from 14 residues.

This chain joins TRBV28 and TRBJ2-1; 11 bases fit TRBD1. Germline V gives CDR1 MDHEN, CDR2 SYDVKM. The CDR3 length is 17 residues. With V trimmed by 3 bases and J by 6 bases, 10 bases remained unmatched. CDR3 sequence: CASSFQLGTGGGNEQFF. In nucleotides, the CDR3 is TGTGCCAGCAGTTTTCAGCTCGGGACAGGGGGAGGCAATGAGCAGTTCTTC.

This sequence joins TRBV10-3 and TRBJ2-1; the match to TRBD2 covers 11 bases. CDR3 size: 16 residues. Germline-derived CDR1 and CDR2 are ENHRY and SYGVKD. V trimming: 5 bases; J trimming: 9 bases; junction bases outside the gene matches: 12. CDR3 residues: CAISSGGASGGSEQFF. CDR3 nucleotides: TGTGCCATCAGTTCGGGAGGAGCTAGCGGGGGGTCTGAGCAGTTCTTC.

This chain joins TRBV2 and TRBJ1-1; 8 nucleotides agree with TRBD1. In germline, CDR1 is SNHLY, CDR2 FYNNEI. With 7 bases clipped from V and 0 bases from J, the junction kept 7 bases outside the gene matches. This CDR3 region has 15 residues. The CDR3 sequence is CASKIRGRLNTEAFF. CDR3 DNA: TGTGCCAGCAAAATCAGGGGGCGGCTGAACACTGAAGCTTTCTTT.

In its sample, this clone is medium-sized. The chain recombines TRBV6-5 with TRBJ2-7; weak D call: TRBD2 (6 bases). Trimming cost V 8 bases and J 5 bases, with 19 bases left between them. Germline CDR1 MNHEY, CDR2 SVGAGI. The CDR3 sequence is 14 residues long. The CDR3 DNA is TGTGCCAGCTCTTCGGGACGGTGGGGGGACGAGCAGTACGTC. Amino acids: CASSSGRWGDEQYV.

This chain links TRBV6-5 with TRBJ1-1, with TRBD1 matching over 7 bases. Germline lookup yields CDR1 MNHEY and CDR2 SVGAGI. The V and J ends lost 6 bases and 3 bases, in that order; junction bases with no gene match: 7. The CDR3 consists of 14 residues. CDR3 in amino acids: CASRKQGLDTEAFF. CDR3 in DNA: TGTGCCAGCAGAAAACAGGGGCTGGACACTGAAGCTTTCTTT.